This entry describes one T cell receptor (beta chain). A much larger clone sits a single nucleotide away, making a read error possible. The CDR3 totals 15 residues. CDR1 SNHLY and CDR2 FYNNEI come from the germline V gene. V dropped 5 bases and J dropped 0; count of bases not matched to a gene: 2. The test was conducted at deep level. Authors' data handling: Filtering differed for immunoSEQ, which gave only junction sequences without quality scores. The protocol was immunoSEQ multiplex PCR, while the TCRdb copy is restricted to in-frame clones and leaves out a portion. Clone size and V and J calls were adopted from that table, with D and trimming inferred from the DNA. The sample records around 1,000,000 clones, around three quarters being singletons. The sample originates from a study of shared clonotypes between healthy human individuals. The donors, healthy adults who were HIV-negative, had experienced no recent acute infections or vaccinations. Everyone who donated was a Caucasian adult who lived in Nashville, Tennessee.

The sample comprised memory CD4+ T cells from PBMCs. Subset here: CD45RA-negative fraction. The chain links TRBV2 to TRBJ2-2; TRBD1 matches at 8 bases. This receptor was taken from a man younger than 30 in good health. Some clones in this sample may be carry-over from other donors' samples. In DNA form, the CDR3 reads TGTGCCAGCAGTCGACAGGGGCCGAACACCGGGGAGCTGTTTTTT. As protein: CASSRQGPNTGELFF.